This T cell receptor (beta chain) stems from a study of cytomegalovirus exposure and HLA in healthy donors. The CDR3 covers 16 residues. In germline, CDR1 is SGHVS, CDR2 FQNEAQ. J lost 0 bases, V lost 5 bases, and 8 bases had no gene match. A remark on this clone: Antigen: not known.

13 Jbeta primers and 60 Vbeta primers were used for the PCR. TCRdb keeps only in-frame clones here, not all; method: immunoSEQ multiplex PCR. The sample consists of under 300,000 clones, 70% to 90% of them appearing once. Study results and limitations: With later analysis, a missense DCLRE1C variant became linked to TCR beta V- and J-gene trimming. A reported reduction in N-insertions relative to the roughly 700-donor mean was seen in an Asian-associated ancestry cluster in a later analysis.

The chain recombines TRBV7-8 with TRBJ1-2, with 8 bases lining up with TRBD1. The source is a man aged 35 to 55 in good health and CMV-seropositive. Sequenced material: PBMCs. The DNA of the CDR3 is TGTGCCAGCAGCCAACGACAGGGGAGAGCTAACTATGGCTACACCTTC. Encoded protein: CASSQRQGRANYGYTF. Together with reference TRBV7-8 and TRBJ1-2, the CDR3 gives the full variable domain: GAGVSQSPRYKVAKRGQDVALRCDPISGHVSLFWYQQALGQGPEFLTYFQNEAQLDKSGLPSDRFFAERPEGSVSTLKIQRTQQEDSAVYLCASSQRQGRANYGYTFGSGTRLTVV.